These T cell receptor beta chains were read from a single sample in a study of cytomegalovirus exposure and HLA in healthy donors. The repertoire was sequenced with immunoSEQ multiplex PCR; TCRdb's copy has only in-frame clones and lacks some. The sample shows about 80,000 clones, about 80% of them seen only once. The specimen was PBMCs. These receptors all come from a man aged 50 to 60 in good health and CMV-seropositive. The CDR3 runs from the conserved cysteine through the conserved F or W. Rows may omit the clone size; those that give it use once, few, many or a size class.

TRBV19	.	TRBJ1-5	CASSDRGNQPQHF
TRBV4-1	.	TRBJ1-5	CASSQVGGAQINQPQHF
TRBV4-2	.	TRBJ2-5	CASSQRGQETQYF
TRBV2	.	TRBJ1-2	CASSFNLRDSKPHYGYTF
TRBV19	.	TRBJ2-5	CASSMGGQETQYF
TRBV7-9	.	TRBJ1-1	CASSLGTGRNTEAFF
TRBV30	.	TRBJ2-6	CAWIIKGYGANVLTF
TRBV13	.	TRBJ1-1	CASSLGQLNTEAFF
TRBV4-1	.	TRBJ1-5	CASSQEGGRPGNQPQHF
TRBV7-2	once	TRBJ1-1	CASSLAQLEAFF
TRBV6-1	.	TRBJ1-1	CASSVDRNTEAFF
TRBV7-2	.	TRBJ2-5	CASSRGLGETQYF
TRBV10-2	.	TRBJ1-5	CASSESGTGSQPQHF
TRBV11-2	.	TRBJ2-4	CASSSLLAGGRMDIQYF
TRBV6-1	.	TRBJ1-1	CASSRYRGGSTEAFF
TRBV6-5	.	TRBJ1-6	CASSYQGYNSPLHF
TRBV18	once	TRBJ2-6	CASSPFGGAGANVLTF